Each of the 25 T cell receptor beta chains below was sequenced from the same sample in a study of OX40 agonist ivuxolimab in advanced cancers. Using immunoSEQ multiplex PCR, the repertoire was profiled, and TCRdb retains in-frame clones only, with some absent. Counted here are 65,000 to 95,000 clones, around 91% occurring once; the ten biggest clones make up approximately 0.3%. The starting material was CD4+ or CD8+ T cells sorted from blood, obtained in a trial of the OX40 agonist ivuxolimab. Source of these receptors: an adult with an advanced solid tumor such as melanoma, head and neck, liver or kidney cancer.

The chain recombines TRBV5-4 with TRBJ2-1; TRBD2 matches at 7 bases. This CDR3 comprises 14 residues. Germline V gene sequence: CDR1 SGHNT, CDR2 YYREEE (reference sequence). Trimming removed 5 bases from V and 0 bases from J; junction bases left unmatched: 2. CDR3 loop: CASSGDYSYNEQFF. Here the CDR3 DNA reads TGTGCCAGCAGTGGGGACTACTCCTACAATGAGCAGTTCTTC.

The chain has TRBV19 and TRBJ2-3; D may be TRBD2 (6 bases). The germline V gene has CDR1 LNHDA and CDR2 SQIVND (reference sequence). Between the trimmed V and J ends, which lost 2 bases and 5 bases, there was a span of 17 bases. CDR3 size: 16 residues. In DNA form, the CDR3 reads TGTGCCAGTAGTATATCGAACGGGGGACCTAAAGATACGCAGTATTTT. Translation: CASSISNGGPKDTQYF.

V usage is TRBV9 and J usage is TRBJ1-2, with D maybe TRBD1 (6 bases). The CDR3 spans 13 residues. Trimming cost V 4 bases and J 6 bases, with 13 bases left between them. CDR1 and CDR2 (germline): SGDLS, YYNGEE. CDR3 residues: CASSSDRSDGYTF. CDR3 bases: TGTGCCAGCAGCTCAGACAGGAGTGATGGCTACACCTTC.

The gene calls are TRBV7-3 and TRBJ1-1, with 7 bases identical to TRBD1. The CDR3 length is 14 residues. Germline values: CDR1 SGHTA, CDR2 FQGTGA. Trimming cost V 2 bases and J 4 bases; bases outside gene matches: 4. The CDR3 region is CASSLSSGGTEAFF. For the CDR3, the DNA is TGTGCCAGCAGCTTATCGTCAGGGGGCACTGAAGCTTTCTTT.

The chain joins TRBV7-9 to TRBJ2-2; 7 bases agree with TRBD1. This CDR3 has 17 residues. J was trimmed by 2 bases and V by 6 bases; bases with no gene match: 12. The germline V gene encodes CDR1 SEHNR and CDR2 FQNEAQ (reference sequence). In DNA form, the CDR3 reads TGTGCCAGCAGAGACCGGGACAGAGATCTAAACACCGGGGAGCTGTTTTTT. Translated, it gives CASRDRDRDLNTGELFF.

The chain is built from TRBV6-5 and TRBJ1-2; TRBD1 matches 8 bases. Losses at the gene ends were 5 bases for V and 12 bases for J; bases not matched to a gene: 11. CDR3 size: 13 residues. CDR1 MNHEY and CDR2 SVGAGI come from the germline V gene. The CDR3 is CASSLGTGGVNTF. CDR3 nucleotide sequence: TGTGCCAGCAGTCTCGGGACAGGCGGCGTCAACACCTTC.

This chain joins TRBV6-1 and TRBJ2-2, with 10 bases fitting TRBD2. The CDR3 contains 17 residues. J gave up 7 bases and V 2 bases, and 10 bases lay outside the gene matches. CDR1 and CDR2 from the germline V gene are MNHNS and SASEGT. CDR3 loop: CASSESYSGGAFGELFF. CDR3 sequence (DNA): TGTGCCAGCAGTGAATCCTACAGCGGGGGGGCCTTCGGGGAGCTGTTTTTT.

This chain links TRBV5-1 with TRBJ2-6, with 7 bases aligning to TRBD1. V was clipped by 0 bases and J by 2 bases; unmatched bases: 2. Germline lookup yields CDR1 SGHRS and CDR2 YFSETQ. The CDR3 spans 16 residues. CDR3 sequence (DNA): TGCGCCAGCAGCTTGGAAGGGGGCGCTGGGGCCAACGTCCTGACTTTC. Its protein is CASSLEGGAGANVLTF.

The V gene is TRBV5-1, the J gene TRBJ2-7; no firm D call. Germline CDR1 is SGHRS and CDR2 is YFSETQ. V was pared by 1 base and J by 5 bases, with 22 bases between. The CDR3 extends over 17 amino acids. CDR3 in DNA: TGCGCCAGCAGCTTGACCCCTTCCAAGGCCCCCCTTGACGAGCAGTACTTC. Translating gives CASSLTPSKAPLDEQYF.

V is TRBV2 and J is TRBJ1-3; tentatively, D is TRBD1 (5 bases). V lost 7 bases and J 4 bases, leaving 11 bases between the germline ends. There are 13 residues in the CDR3. Germline V gene sequence: CDR1 SNHLY, CDR2 FYNNEI. This CDR3 is CASTLQAGNTIYF. CDR3 coding DNA: TGTGCCAGCACATTACAGGCGGGAAACACCATATATTTT.

The chain uses TRBV6-1 and TRBJ1-1, with TRBD1 matching 8 bases. Germline loops: CDR1 MNHNS, CDR2 SASEGT. The CDR3 runs 12 residues. With V trimmed by 5 bases and J by 10 bases, 6 bases remained unmatched. CDR3 sequence reads: CASSIHRGRAFF. CDR3 DNA: TGTGCCAGCAGTATCCACAGGGGGAGAGCTTTCTTT.

The chain employs TRBV28 and TRBJ1-1; TRBD1 is a possible D gene (5 bases). Germline assignment: CDR1 MDHEN and CDR2 SYDVKM. The CDR3 length is 15 residues. Trimming took 2 bases from V and 5 from J, leaving 15 bases between them. DNA of the CDR3: TGTGCCAGCAGTTTAAGTGGGACTAGGCGGACTGAAGCTTTCTTT. This gives the protein CASSLSGTRRTEAFF.

In this sample, this clone turned up once. The V call is TRBV6-5, the J call TRBJ1-4; TRBD1 might be the D (5 bases). Trimming took 9 bases from V and 8 from J, leaving 13 bases between them. Per the germline V gene, CDR1 is MNHEY and CDR2 is SVGAGI. This CDR3 has 12 amino acids. CDR3 sequence reads: CARRDWVEKLFF. CDR3 in DNA: TGTGCCAGGCGGGACTGGGTAGAAAAACTGTTTTTT.

The rearrangement links TRBV9 to TRBJ2-5; 10 nucleotides agree with TRBD2. The CDR3 consists of 16 residues. V trimming: 0 bases; J trimming: 2 bases; junction bases outside the gene matches: 4. Germline values: CDR1 SGDLS, CDR2 YYNGEE. The CDR3 spells CASSVVPSGGQETQYF. The CDR3 DNA follows: TGTGCCAGCAGCGTAGTTCCTAGCGGGGGACAAGAGACCCAGTACTTC.

This clone appeared once. The gene calls are TRBV4-2 and TRBJ2-1; TRBD2 aligns across 10 bases. The trim removed 0 bases at V and 8 bases at J, leaving 10 bases unmatched. This CDR3 comprises 17 residues. CDR1 and CDR2 from the germline V gene are LGHNA and YNFKEQ. CDR3 in DNA: TGTGCCAGCAGCCAAGATCGCCTGAGCGGGGGGGGTGATGAGCAGTTCTTC. This gives the protein CASSQDRLSGGGDEQFF.

The chain links TRBV7-9 to TRBJ2-2; weak D call: TRBD1 (6 bases). CDR1 is SEHNR, CDR2 FQNEAQ, per germline (reference sequence). The CDR3 extends over 16 amino acids. Trimming left V 4 bases short and J 1 base short, with 13 bases between. For the CDR3, the DNA is TGTGCCAGCAGCTCCGGGCAGGGGCTGAACACCGGGGAGCTGTTTTTT. It codes for CASSSGQGLNTGELFF.

This sequence joins TRBV7-8 and TRBJ1-1; 8 nucleotides line up with TRBD1. Trimming removed 1 base from V and 4 bases from J; junction bases left unmatched: 11. The CDR3 sequence is 17 residues long. CDR1 is SGHVS and CDR2 is FQNEAQ in the germline V gene. The CDR3 DNA reads TGTGCCAGCAGCTTAGGGGCAGGGGGCTACACGGGCACTGAAGCTTTCTTT. Protein sequence: CASSLGAGGYTGTEAFF.

V and J are TRBV7-5 and TRBJ2-2; the listed D gene, TRBD1, was not tested against the DNA. TRBV7-5 is a pseudogene segment. The length of the CDR3 is 15 residues. The CDR3 protein is CARSPDRMTCGELFF. CDR3 DNA sequence: TGTGCCAGAAGCCCGGACAGAATGACCTGCGGGGAGCTGTTTTTT.

A few counts support this clone. The V call is TRBV10-1, the J call TRBJ2-2; D is uncertain. The germline gives CDR1 WNHNN, CDR2 SYGVQD (reference sequence). This CDR3 contains 12 residues. V gave up 4 bases and J gave up 5 bases, with 5 bases separating them. The CDR3 DNA follows: TGCGCCAGCAGTGGTCCGACCGGGGAGCTGTTTTTT. It yields the protein CASSGPTGELFF.

The rearrangement uses TRBV7-9 and TRBJ1-3; D remains unclear. V was pared by 3 bases and J by 0 bases, with 6 bases between. The CDR3 runs to 14 residues. CDR1 is SEHNR and CDR2 is FQNEAQ in the germline V gene (reference sequence). The CDR3 loop reads CASSFGSSGNTIYF. The CDR3 nucleotides are TGTGCCAGCAGCTTCGGTAGCTCTGGAAACACCATATATTTT.

The chain links TRBV28 to TRBJ2-7, with TRBD1 matching over 9 bases. Germline V gene data show CDR1 as MDHEN and CDR2 as SYDVKM. V was pared by 4 bases and J by 6 bases, with 13 bases of the junction left unmatched. The CDR3 is 16 residues long. The CDR3: CASSSLTGTGFPEQYV. The CDR3, as DNA: TGTGCCAGCAGTTCCCTCACCGGGACAGGGTTTCCCGAGCAGTACGTC.

V and J are TRBV6-6 and TRBJ1-5, with TRBD1 identical over 7 bases. Germline assignment: CDR1 MNHNY and CDR2 SVGAGI (reference sequence). Germline trimming cut 3 bases from V and 4 bases from J; bases unmatched to any gene: 6. The CDR3 length is 15 residues. DNA of the CDR3: TGTGCCAGCAGTTATGAGGGGGCAGTGAATCAGCCCCAGCATTTT. The encoded protein is CASSYEGAVNQPQHF.

The CDR3 here is CASSLDLGLSKAFF. CDR3 DNA: TGTGCCAGCAGCTTAGATCTTGGGCTAAGCAAAGCTTTCTTT. The chain joins TRBV7-3 to TRBJ1-1; D unresolved. The germline gives CDR1 SGHTA, CDR2 FQGTGA. Trimming removed 2 bases at V and 9 bases at J, with 16 bases between. The CDR3 covers 14 residues.

V and J are TRBV27 and TRBJ2-2; D is possibly TRBD1 (6 bases). The V gene lost 6 bases and the J gene lost 0 bases, with 17 bases spanning the gap. This CDR3 is built from 17 residues. Germline V gene data show CDR1 as MNHEY and CDR2 as SMNVEV (reference sequence). CDR3: CASSQHRGQPNTGELFF. In nucleotides, the CDR3 is TGTGCCAGCAGCCAACACCGGGGACAACCGAACACCGGGGAGCTGTTTTTT.

The chain employs TRBV7-9 and TRBJ2-4; TRBD1 aligns across 8 bases. This CDR3 contains 16 residues. V lost 6 bases, J lost 0 bases, and 7 bases stayed unmatched. Germline values: CDR1 SEHNR, CDR2 FQNEAQ (reference sequence). The CDR3 DNA reads as TGTGCCAGCAGTCTAACAGGGGGATTAGCCAAAAACATTCAGTACTTC. It codes for CASSLTGGLAKNIQYF.